This is a list of T cell receptor beta chains from one sample in a study of T-cell memory formation after mild COVID-19. TCRdb re-derived calls from the 5' RACE reads in MiXCR, one entry per CDR3 protein. In the table there are fewer than 600,000 distinct CDR3 sequences, 20% to 25% of which are singletons. Sequenced: PBMCs or a T cell subset sorted from them (not recorded which). These receptor sequences come from an adult woman who had mild COVID-19 (a few samples of this study predate the infection). Cell type and time point are not known. Both conserved end residues are part of each CDR3. D genes are given only for firm matches. Where a row states a size, it is once, few, many or the class of an expanded clone; other rows omit it.

TRBV9	NA	NA	TRBJ2-1	TGTGCCAGCAGCGTAGGAGGGTACATTCTCGATGAGCAGTTCTTC	CASSVGGYILDEQFF
TRBV7-3	few	NA	TRBJ2-3	TGTGCCAGCAGCCCAAAGGACGGAAGCACAGATACGCAGTATTTT	CASSPKDGSTDTQYF
TRBV11-2	few	NA	TRBJ2-4	TGTGCCAGCAGCTTAGCGACAAACATTCAGTACTTC	CASSLATNIQYF
TRBV6-2/TRBV6-3	NA	NA	TRBJ1-1	TGTGCCAGCATTGCCGGGACTGAAGCTTTCTTT	CASIAGTEAFF
TRBV12-3/TRBV12-4	few	NA	TRBJ2-5	TGTGCCAGCAGTTTAGGGGAACGGGGGACCCAGTACTTC	CASSLGERGTQYF
TRBV19	few	NA	TRBJ2-7	TGTGCCAGTAGTAAGGGAACCAACTACGAGCAGTACTTC	CASSKGTNYEQYF
TRBV5-1	NA	NA	TRBJ2-1	TGCGCCAGCAGCTCGGGGGACGGCAACAATGAGCAGTTCTTC	CASSSGDGNNEQFF
TRBV2	NA	TRBD2	TRBJ2-1	TGTGCCAGCAGTAGCGGGAGGGGATCCTACAATGAGCAGTTCTTC	CASSSGRGSYNEQFF
TRBV12-3/TRBV12-4	NA	TRBD1	TRBJ1-2	TGTGCCAGCAGTACCGGACAGGTGTATGACTACACCTTC	CASSTGQVYDYTF
TRBV6-4	few	NA	TRBJ1-5	TGTGCCAGCACTGACACTAGCAATCAGCCCCAGCATTTT	CASTDTSNQPQHF
TRBV12-3/TRBV12-4	few	NA	TRBJ1-3	TGTGCCAGCAGTTTAGGTCCCTCGGCCATATATTTT	CASSLGPSAIYF
TRBV5-4	once	NA	TRBJ2-7	TGTGCCAGCAGCCGGGCGGGGGCTCGCTCCTACGAGCAGTACTTC	CASSRAGARSYEQYF
TRBV5-1	many	TRBD2	TRBJ2-1	TGCGCCAGCAGCTGGACTAGCGGGGGCTTCAATGAGCAGTTCTTC	CASSWTSGGFNEQFF
TRBV7-2	NA	NA	TRBJ2-6	TGTGCCAGCAGCTTATCCCCAGGGGCTGGGGCCAACGTCCTGACTTTC	CASSLSPGAGANVLTF
TRBV7-7	few	TRBD2	TRBJ2-1	TGTGCTAGCAGCTTAGCCCCTCTTCCGGGAGGAGAATACAATGAGCAGTTCTTC	CASSLAPLPGGEYNEQFF
TRBV7-2	NA	TRBD1	TRBJ1-1	TGTGCCAGCAGCTACCCCAGGGGGAAGGACACTGAAGCTTTCTTT	CASSYPRGKDTEAFF
TRBV18	few	NA	TRBJ1-6	TGTGCCAGCTCATCCCGACCTGTAACAGGTGGTTCACCCCTCCACTTT	CASSSRPVTGGSPLHF
TRBV7-9	NA	TRBD2	TRBJ2-1	TGTGCCAGCAGCTGGGGAGGGCTAAGCTCCTACAATGAGCAGTTCTTC	CASSWGGLSSYNEQFF